The 14 T cell receptor beta chains below come from one sample, sequenced in a study of T cell changes during pregnancy in multiple sclerosis (dated by TCRdb to the late 2010s). Library prep was done by the immunoSEQ multiplex PCR assay. The source is immuneACCESS, and TCRdb retained only in-frame sequences with V and J called. Part of the clones is not carried over; for the studies checked, unresolved V genes explain less than half of this, and the remainder is unexplained. For this sample there are about 68,000 clones; about 90% appear just once. The ten most abundant clones make up 0.65% to 0.9% of the sample. The input for sequencing was peripheral blood, taken in the second trimester of pregnancy. The receptors derive from a female donor with multiple sclerosis, enrolled in a pregnancy study.

DNA of the CDR3: TGTGCCAGCAGCCCCCGTGGGAGGAACACTGAAGCTTTCTTT. The encoded protein is CASSPRGRNTEAFF. This chain connects TRBV7-2 to TRBJ1-1; D call uncertain. V lost 5 bases, J lost 1 base, and 11 bases lay in between. This CDR3 comprises 14 residues. Germline CDR1 SGHTA, CDR2 FQGNSA.

The chain couples TRBV9 to TRBJ1-6, with unresolved D. This CDR3 is 14 amino acids long. Trimming took off 2 bases at V and 2 bases at J, with 5 bases between the two ends. Germline CDR1 SGDLS, CDR2 YYNGEE. The CDR3 loop is CASSVIPYNSPLHF. The CDR3 region has the DNA TGTGCCAGCAGCGTTATCCCCTATAATTCACCCCTCCACTTT.

Only a few counts were recorded for this clone. This chain's CDR3 is CASSLGGLNTEAFF. The CDR3 DNA reads TGTGCCAGCAGCTTAGGGGGCCTGAACACTGAAGCTTTCTTT. The chain is built from TRBV7-8 and TRBJ1-1; tentatively, D is TRBD1 (5 bases). The germline V gene has CDR1 SGHVS and CDR2 FQNEAQ. The ends were cut back, 1 base at V and 0 bases at J, with 6 bases in the middle. This CDR3 has 14 residues.

The CDR3 region has the DNA TGTGCCAGCAGCTTAATGGCAGTTTCACCCCTCCACTTT. Translated: CASSLMAVSPLHF. The J gene is TRBJ1-6, the V gene TRBV7-9, with D hard to call. The CDR3 consists of 13 residues. The germline gives CDR1 SEHNR, CDR2 FQNEAQ (reference sequence). The V end was cut by 2 bases, the J end by 9 bases, with 8 bases between. Complete variable domain (other parts from reference TRBV7-9 and TRBJ1-6): DTGVSQNPRHKITKRGQNVTFRCDPISEHNRLYWYRQTLGQGPEFLTYFQNEAQLEKSRLLSDRFSAERPKGSFSTLEIQRTEQGDSAMYLCASSLMAVSPLHFGNGTRLTVT.

The chain couples TRBV18 to TRBJ1-1; 8 nucleotides match TRBD1. Germline CDR1 is KGHSH and CDR2 is LQKENI. Unmatched junction bases numbered 11, after V lost 5 bases and J lost 3 bases. The CDR3 is made up of 16 amino acids. The CDR3 reads CASSFSDRGGHTEAFF. DNA of the CDR3: TGTGCCAGCTCATTCAGTGACAGGGGTGGGCACACTGAAGCTTTCTTT.

Here the CDR3 reads CSVGEGAENIQYF. CDR3 in DNA: TGCAGCGTTGGAGAGGGGGCTGAAAACATTCAGTACTTC. The chain is built from TRBV29-1 and TRBJ2-4, with 7 nucleotides matching TRBD1. V lost 4 bases and J lost 5; bases outside the gene matches: 5. Per germline, CDR1 SQVTM and CDR2 ANQGSEA. The CDR3 is 13 amino acids.

The chain employs TRBV13 and TRBJ2-5, with 10 bases fitting TRBD2. This CDR3 is 15 amino acids long. CDR1 PRHDT and CDR2 FYEKMQ come from the germline V gene (reference sequence). V shed 4 bases, J shed 5 bases, and the junction held 7 bases outside the gene matches. The chain's CDR3 is CASSSSGGAGETQYF. The CDR3 DNA sequence: TGTGCCAGCAGCTCCAGCGGGGGGGCTGGGGAGACCCAGTACTTC.

The genes are TRBV2 and TRBJ2-1; 12 positions match TRBD2. The V segment lost 5 bases and the J segment 8 bases; nucleotides outside the gene matches: 10. The germline V gene encodes CDR1 SNHLY and CDR2 FYNNEI. The CDR3 length is 16 residues. CDR3 DNA sequence: TGTGCCAGCAGTACTAGACTAGCGGGGGATTGGGATGAGCAGTTCTTC. Encoded protein: CASSTRLAGDWDEQFF.

The chain uses TRBV29-1 and TRBJ2-3; 7 bases line up with TRBD1. The ends lost 3 bases at V and 0 bases at J; junction bases unmatched: 9. Germline V gives CDR1 SQVTM, CDR2 ANQGSEA. The CDR3 contains 16 residues. CDR3 sequence reads: CSVEEPDRTSTDTQYF. CDR3 DNA: TGCAGCGTTGAGGAACCGGACAGGACAAGCACAGATACGCAGTATTTT.

The rearrangement links TRBV19 to TRBJ1-2; possible D gene TRBD1, 6 bases. CDR3 length equals 15 residues. The germline V gene has CDR1 LNHDA and CDR2 SQIVND (reference sequence). V was clipped by 5 bases and J by 2 bases, with 15 bases between them. Here the CDR3 DNA reads TGTGCCAGTAGTTCCAGGGGAAGTGGGAACTATGGCTACACCTTC. Translating it yields CASSSRGSGNYGYTF.

This clone has only a few counts. The chain joins TRBV19 to TRBJ1-2, with D possibly matching TRBD1 (5 bases). The CDR3 is made up of 12 amino acids. The V and J ends lost 7 bases and 2 bases respectively, with 8 bases between them. Germline lookup yields CDR1 LNHDA and CDR2 SQIVND (reference sequence). For the CDR3, the DNA is TGTGCCAGTAAGTCAGGGAACTATGGCTACACCTTC. It specifies CASKSGNYGYTF.

The chain couples TRBV4-3 to TRBJ1-3; TRBD1 might be the D (6 bases). Germline CDR1 LGHNA, CDR2 YSLEER. The V gene lost 0 bases and the J gene lost 3 bases, with 12 bases spanning the gap. CDR3 length: 16 residues. The CDR3 region has the DNA TGCGCCAGCAGCCAAGACGGGGGGCTTGGTGGAAACACCATATATTTT. It codes for CASSQDGGLGGNTIYF.

The chain couples TRBV19 to TRBJ1-1; a possible D gene is TRBD1 (5 bases). This CDR3 is built from 13 residues. V shed 3 bases and J shed 6 bases, with 11 bases lying between them. Germline loops: CDR1 LNHDA, CDR2 SQIVND (reference sequence). The CDR3 bases are TGTGCCAGTAGTATGGCTAAGGGGTCTGAAGCTTTCTTT. It translates to CASSMAKGSEAFF.

The chain is built from TRBV18 and TRBJ1-5; D unresolved. V was shortened by 0 bases and J by 2 bases, with 5 bases between the two germline ends. Per the germline V gene, CDR1 is KGHSH and CDR2 is LQKENI. The CDR3 spans 14 residues. The CDR3 sequence: CASSPPQGNQPQHF. In nucleotides, the CDR3 is TGTGCCAGCTCACCACCCCAGGGCAATCAGCCCCAGCATTTT. Filled out from reference TRBV18 and TRBJ1-5, the complete variable domain reads NAGVMQNPRHLVRRRGQEARLRCSPMKGHSHVYWYRQLPEEGLKFMVYLQKENIIDESGMPKERFSAEFPKEGPSILRIQQVVRGDSAAYFCASSPPQGNQPQHFGDGTRLSIL.